Described below is a single TCR beta chain sequence and its context. Its antigen is undetermined. These data are taken from a study of CD8 T cells in ankylosing spondylitis. Points from the study as a whole: A motif of under ten highly homologous TCR beta variants was seen as apparently characteristic of ankylosing spondylitis blood.

This CDR3 contains 13 residues. Germline lookup yields CDR1 LGHDT and CDR2 YNNKEL (reference sequence). V lost 3 bases, J lost 4 bases, and 9 bases lay in between. TCRdb itself ran the 5' RACE reads through MiXCR, one entry per CDR3 protein. The table has nearly 350,000 distinct CDR3 sequences, roughly 14% seen once. The source material was blood, either unsorted or a sorted T cell fraction (not recorded which). J is TRBJ2-5 and V is TRBV3-1; D possibly corresponds to TRBD1 (5 bases). This sequence originates from a male donor with ankylosing spondylitis or in good health (not recorded which). The CDR3 region is CASSHQGRETQYF. For the CDR3, the DNA is TGTGCCAGCAGCCACCAGGGTAGAGAGACCCAGTACTTC.